This T cell receptor beta chain was found in a study of metastatic and nonmetastatic thyroid tumors. Looking at the study overall: Blood and tumor or nodule tissue repertoires from malignant and benign thyroid patients were compared.

Per the original methods: What underpinned the distant-metastasis classifier for papillary thyroid cancer was the set of CDR3 differences across clinicopathological groups. TCRdb recomputed clones from the PCR reads via MiXCR. Clone size and V and J calls follow TCRdb, not the original study. The table includes around 28,000 clones, approximately 13% detected once. Thyroid surgery was performed in patients who had received no treatment beforehand. V lost 9 bases to trimming and J lost 13 bases, with 12 bases between them. CDR1 and CDR2 (germline): SNHLY, FYNNEI. The CDR3 runs to 9 residues. The study, taken as a whole, reports: Within blood and tumor, benign nodules reportedly had significantly lower TCR beta diversity than malignant thyroid tumors did.

This clone was observed a handful of times. As yet, its antigen is unknown. This TCR derives from a female donor with papillary thyroid cancer or a benign thyroid nodule (not recorded which). Some clones in this sample may be carry-over from other donors' samples. Specimen: blood. This rearrangement joins TRBV2 to TRBJ1-2; D is possibly TRBD1 (5 bases). The CDR3 here is CARGPRRTF. In DNA form, the CDR3 reads TGTGCCAGGGGACCCCGACGCACCTTC.